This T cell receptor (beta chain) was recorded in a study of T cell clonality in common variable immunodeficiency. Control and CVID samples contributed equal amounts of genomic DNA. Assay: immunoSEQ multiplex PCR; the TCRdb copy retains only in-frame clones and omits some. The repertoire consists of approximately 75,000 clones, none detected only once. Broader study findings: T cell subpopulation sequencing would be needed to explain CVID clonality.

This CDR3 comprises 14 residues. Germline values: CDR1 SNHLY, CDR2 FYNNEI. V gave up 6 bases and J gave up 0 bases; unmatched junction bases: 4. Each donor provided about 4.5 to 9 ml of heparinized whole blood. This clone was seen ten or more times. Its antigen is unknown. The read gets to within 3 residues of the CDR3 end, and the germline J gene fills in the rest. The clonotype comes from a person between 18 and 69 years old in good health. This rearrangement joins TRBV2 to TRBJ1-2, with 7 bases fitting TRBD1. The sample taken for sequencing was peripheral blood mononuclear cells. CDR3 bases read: TGTGCCAGCAGAATCGGGACAGCTAACTATGGC. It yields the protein CASRIGTANYG. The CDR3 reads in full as CASRIGTANYGYTF.